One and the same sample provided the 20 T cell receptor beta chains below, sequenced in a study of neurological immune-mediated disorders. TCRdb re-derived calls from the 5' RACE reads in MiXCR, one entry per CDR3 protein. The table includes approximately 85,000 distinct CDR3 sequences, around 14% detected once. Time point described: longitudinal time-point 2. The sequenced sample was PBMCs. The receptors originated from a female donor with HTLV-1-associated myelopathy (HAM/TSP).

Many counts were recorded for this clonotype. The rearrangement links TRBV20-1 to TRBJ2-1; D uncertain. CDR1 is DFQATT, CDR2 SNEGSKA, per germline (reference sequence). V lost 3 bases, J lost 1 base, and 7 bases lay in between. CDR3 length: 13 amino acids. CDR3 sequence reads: CSARPRSYNEQFF. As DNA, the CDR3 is TGCAGTGCTAGGCCCAGATCCTACAATGAGCAGTTCTTC.

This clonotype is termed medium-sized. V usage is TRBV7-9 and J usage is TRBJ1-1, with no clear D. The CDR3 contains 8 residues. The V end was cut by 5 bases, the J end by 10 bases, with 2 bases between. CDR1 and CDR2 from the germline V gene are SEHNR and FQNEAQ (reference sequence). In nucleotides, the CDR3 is TGTGCCAGCAGCCCAGCTTTCTTT. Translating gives CASSPAFF.

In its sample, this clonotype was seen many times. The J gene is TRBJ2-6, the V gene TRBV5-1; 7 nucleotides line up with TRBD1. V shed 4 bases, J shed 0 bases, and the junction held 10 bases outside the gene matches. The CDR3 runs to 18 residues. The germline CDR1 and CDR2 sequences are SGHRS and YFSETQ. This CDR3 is CASSPTGTAYSGANVLTF. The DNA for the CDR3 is TGCGCCAGCAGCCCCACTGGGACAGCCTACTCTGGGGCCAACGTCCTGACTTTC.

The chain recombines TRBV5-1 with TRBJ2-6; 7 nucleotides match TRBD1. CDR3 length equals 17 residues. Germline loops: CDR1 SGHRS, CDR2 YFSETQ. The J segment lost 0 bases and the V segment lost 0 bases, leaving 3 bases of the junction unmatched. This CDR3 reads CASSLDRGTSGANVLTF. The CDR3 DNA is TGCGCCAGCAGCTTGGACAGGGGAACCTCTGGGGCCAACGTCCTGACTTTC.

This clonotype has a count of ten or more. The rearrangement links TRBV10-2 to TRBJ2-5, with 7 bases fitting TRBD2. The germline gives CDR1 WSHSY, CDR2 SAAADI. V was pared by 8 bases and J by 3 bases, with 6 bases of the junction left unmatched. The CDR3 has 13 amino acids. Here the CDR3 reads CASHDGTKETQYF. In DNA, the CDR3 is TGCGCCAGCCATGACGGGACTAAAGAGACCCAGTACTTC.

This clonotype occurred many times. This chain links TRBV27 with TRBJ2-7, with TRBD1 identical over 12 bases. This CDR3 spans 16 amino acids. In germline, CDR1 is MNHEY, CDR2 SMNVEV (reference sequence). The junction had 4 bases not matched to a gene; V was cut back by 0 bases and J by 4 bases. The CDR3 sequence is CASSLSGTGGTYEQYF. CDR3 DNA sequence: TGTGCCAGCAGTTTATCCGGGACAGGGGGCACGTACGAGCAGTACTTC.

The CDR3 coding sequence is TGCAGCGTGAGGACAGGGGTCGGGGGGAACACTGAAGCTTTCTTT. This codes for CSVRTGVGGNTEAFF. The chain is built from TRBV29-1 and TRBJ1-1, with 9 bases matching TRBD1. This CDR3 has 15 amino acids. Per germline, CDR1 SQVTM and CDR2 ANQGSEA. The ends lost 6 bases at V and 1 base at J; junction bases unmatched: 9.

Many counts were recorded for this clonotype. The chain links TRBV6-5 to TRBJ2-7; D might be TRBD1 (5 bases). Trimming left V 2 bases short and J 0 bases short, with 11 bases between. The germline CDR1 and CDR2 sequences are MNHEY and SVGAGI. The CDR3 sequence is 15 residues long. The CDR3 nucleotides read TGTGCCAGCAGTTACCAAGGGGTCTTCTCCTACGAGCAGTACTTC. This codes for CASSYQGVFSYEQYF.

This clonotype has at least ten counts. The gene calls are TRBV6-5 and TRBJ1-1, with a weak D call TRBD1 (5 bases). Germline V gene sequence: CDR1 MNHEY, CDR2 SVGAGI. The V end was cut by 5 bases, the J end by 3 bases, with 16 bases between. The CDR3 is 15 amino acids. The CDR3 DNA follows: TGTGCCAGCAGTACCCCGAAGAGGGGCGACACTGAAGCTTTCTTT. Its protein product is CASSTPKRGDTEAFF.

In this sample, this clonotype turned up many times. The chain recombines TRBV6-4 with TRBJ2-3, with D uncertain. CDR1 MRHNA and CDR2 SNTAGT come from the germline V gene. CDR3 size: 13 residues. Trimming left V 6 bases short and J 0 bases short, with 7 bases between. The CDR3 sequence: CASSPQSTDTQYF. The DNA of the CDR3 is TGTGCCAGCAGCCCACAGAGCACAGATACGCAGTATTTT.

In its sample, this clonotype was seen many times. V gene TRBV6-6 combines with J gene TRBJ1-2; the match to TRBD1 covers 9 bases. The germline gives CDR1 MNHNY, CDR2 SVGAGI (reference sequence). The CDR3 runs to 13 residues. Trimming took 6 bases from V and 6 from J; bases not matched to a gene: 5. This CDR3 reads CASRDGTGNGYTF. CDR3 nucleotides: TGTGCCAGCAGGGACGGGACAGGGAATGGCTACACCTTC.

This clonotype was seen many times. The chain's CDR3 is CASSLGTSGTYEQYF. Written as DNA, the CDR3 is TGTGCCAGCAGTCTCGGGACTAGCGGGACCTACGAGCAGTACTTC. The chain has TRBV12-3 or TRBV12-4 and TRBJ2-7, with TRBD2 matching over 13 bases. Trimming cost V 5 bases and J 2 bases; bases outside gene matches: 3. This CDR3 contains 15 residues.

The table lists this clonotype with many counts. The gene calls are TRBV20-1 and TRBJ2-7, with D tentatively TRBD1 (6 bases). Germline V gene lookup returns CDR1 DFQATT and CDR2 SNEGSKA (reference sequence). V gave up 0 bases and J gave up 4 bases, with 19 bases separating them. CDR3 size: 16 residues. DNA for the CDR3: TGCAGTGCTAGAGATTATTTAAGGGCTAGGGGGTACGAGCAGTACTTC. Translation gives CSARDYLRARGYEQYF.

For the CDR3, the DNA is TGTGCCAGCAGTGATTACAGGGGAGACACTGAAGCTTTCTTT. This gives the protein CASSDYRGDTEAFF. The rearrangement joins TRBV25-1 to TRBJ1-1; 7 positions agree with TRBD1. The V and J ends lost 3 bases and 3 bases, in that order; junction bases with no gene match: 4. Germline CDR1 reads MGHDK; CDR2 reads SYGVNS. The CDR3 loop spans 14 amino acids.

As DNA, the CDR3 is TGTGCCAGCAGCTTAGGCGGGGGCGTCGGCGAGCAGTACTTC. Residues: CASSLGGGVGEQYF. The chain links TRBV7-2 to TRBJ2-7; possible D gene TRBD2, 7 bases. Germline V gives CDR1 SGHTA, CDR2 FQGNSA. CDR3 length: 14 residues. Trimming cost V 1 base and J 6 bases, with 13 bases left between them.

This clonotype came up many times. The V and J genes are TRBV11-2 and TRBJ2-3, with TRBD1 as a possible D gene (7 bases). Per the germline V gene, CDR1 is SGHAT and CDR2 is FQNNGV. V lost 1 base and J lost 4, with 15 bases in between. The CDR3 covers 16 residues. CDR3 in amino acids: CASSLGRGTAADTQYF. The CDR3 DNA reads TGTGCCAGCAGCTTAGGCCGCGGGACAGCGGCAGATACGCAGTATTTT.

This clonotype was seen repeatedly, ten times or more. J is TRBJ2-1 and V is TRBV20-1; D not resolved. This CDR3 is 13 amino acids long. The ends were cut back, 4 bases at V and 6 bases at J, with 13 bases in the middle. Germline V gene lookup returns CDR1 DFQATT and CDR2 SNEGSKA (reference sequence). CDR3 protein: CSATGTEPNEQFF. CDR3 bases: TGCAGTGCTACTGGTACAGAGCCCAATGAGCAGTTCTTC.

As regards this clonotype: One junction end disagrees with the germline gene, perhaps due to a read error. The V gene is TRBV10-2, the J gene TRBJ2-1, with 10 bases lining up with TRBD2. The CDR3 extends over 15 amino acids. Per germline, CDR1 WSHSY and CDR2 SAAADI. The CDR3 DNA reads TGCGCCAGCAGTGACTTGCCTAGCGGGAGCAATGAGAAGATCTTC. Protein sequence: CASSDLPSGSNEKIF.

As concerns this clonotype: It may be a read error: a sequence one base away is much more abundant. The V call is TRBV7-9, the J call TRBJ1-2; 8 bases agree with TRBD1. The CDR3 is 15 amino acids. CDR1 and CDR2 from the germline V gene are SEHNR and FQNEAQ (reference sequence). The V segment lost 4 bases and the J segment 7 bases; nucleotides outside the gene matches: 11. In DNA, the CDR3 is TGTGCCAGCAGCTCGTGTAATCAGGGGGCGTCTGGCTACACCTTC. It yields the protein CASSSCNQGASGYTF.

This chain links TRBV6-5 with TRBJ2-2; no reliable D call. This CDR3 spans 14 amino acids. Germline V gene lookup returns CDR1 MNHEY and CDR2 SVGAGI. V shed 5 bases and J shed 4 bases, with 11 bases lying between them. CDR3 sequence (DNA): TGTGCCAGCAGTAAAAGGCGTTCCACCGGGGAGCTGTTTTTT. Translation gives CASSKRRSTGELFF.